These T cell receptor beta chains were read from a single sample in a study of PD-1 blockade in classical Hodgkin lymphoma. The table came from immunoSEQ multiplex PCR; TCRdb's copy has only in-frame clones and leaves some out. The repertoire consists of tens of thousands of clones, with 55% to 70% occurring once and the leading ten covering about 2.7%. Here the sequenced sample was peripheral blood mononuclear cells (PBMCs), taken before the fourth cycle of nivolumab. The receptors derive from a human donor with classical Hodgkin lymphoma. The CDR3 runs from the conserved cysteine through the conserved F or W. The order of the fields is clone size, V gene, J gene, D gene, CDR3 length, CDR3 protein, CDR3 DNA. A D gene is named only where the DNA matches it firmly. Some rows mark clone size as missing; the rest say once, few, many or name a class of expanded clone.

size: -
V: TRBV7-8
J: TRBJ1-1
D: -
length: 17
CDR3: CASSSESVGVLNTEAFF
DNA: TGTGCCAGCAGCTCAGAAAGCGTAGGGGTCCTGAACACTGAAGCTTTCTTT

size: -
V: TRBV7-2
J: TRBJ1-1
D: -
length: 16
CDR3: CASSLAAGLMNTEAFF
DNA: TGTGCCAGCAGCTTAGCGGCAGGCCTCATGAACACTGAAGCTTTCTTT

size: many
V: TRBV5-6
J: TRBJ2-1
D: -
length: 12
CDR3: CASSRTINEQFF
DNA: TGTGCCAGCAGCCGGACTATCAATGAGCAGTTCTTC

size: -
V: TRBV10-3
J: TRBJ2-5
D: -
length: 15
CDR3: CATSTGEGAQETQYF
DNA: TGTGCCACCTCCACGGGGGAGGGGGCCCAAGAGACCCAGTACTTC

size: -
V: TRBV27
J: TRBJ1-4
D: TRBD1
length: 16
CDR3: CASSLGQEATNEKLFF
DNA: TGTGCCAGCAGCCTGGGACAGGAAGCAACTAATGAAAAACTGTTTTTT

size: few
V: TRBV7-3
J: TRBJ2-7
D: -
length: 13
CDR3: CASSLTPEREQYF
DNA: TGTGCCAGCAGCTTAACGCCGGAGAGAGAGCAGTACTTC

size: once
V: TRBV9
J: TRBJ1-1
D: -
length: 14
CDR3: CASSEGSSRDEAFF
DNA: TGTGCCAGCAGCGAGGGGAGTTCTAGGGATGAAGCTTTCTTT

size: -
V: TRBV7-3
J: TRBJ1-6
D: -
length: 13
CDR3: CASSVDVDSPLHF
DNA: TGTGCCAGCAGCGTGGACGTAGATTCACCCCTCCACTTT

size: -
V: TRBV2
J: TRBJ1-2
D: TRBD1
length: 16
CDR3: CASSRDLRQGVNGYTF
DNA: TGTGCCAGCAGTCGAGACCTCCGACAGGGAGTTAATGGCTACACCTTC

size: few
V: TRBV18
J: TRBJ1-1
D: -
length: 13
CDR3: CASSPRREFEAFF
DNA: TGTGCCAGCTCACCACGAAGGGAATTCGAAGCTTTCTTT

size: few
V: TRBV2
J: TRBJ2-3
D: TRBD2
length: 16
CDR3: CASSEAGGGAADTQYF
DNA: TGTGCCAGCAGTGAAGCAGGCGGGGGGGCCGCAGATACGCAGTATTTT

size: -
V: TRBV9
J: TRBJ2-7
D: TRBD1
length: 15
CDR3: CASSANARQGYEQYF
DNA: TGTGCCAGCAGCGCGAACGCGAGACAGGGTTACGAGCAGTACTTC

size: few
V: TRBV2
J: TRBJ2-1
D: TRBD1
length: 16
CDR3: CASSGGDRAFYNEQFF
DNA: TGTGCCAGCAGTGGGGGGGACAGGGCCTTCTACAATGAGCAGTTCTTC

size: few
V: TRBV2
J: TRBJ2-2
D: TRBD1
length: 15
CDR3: CASSEGDRDTGELFF
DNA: TGTGCCAGCAGTGAAGGGGACAGGGACACCGGGGAGCTGTTTTTT

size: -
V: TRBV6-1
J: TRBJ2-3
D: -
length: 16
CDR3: CASSDTIGHRTDTQYF
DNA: TGTGCCAGCAGTGACACGATCGGGCACAGAACAGATACGCAGTATTTT

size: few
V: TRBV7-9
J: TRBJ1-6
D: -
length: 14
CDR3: CASSPGPMGSPLHF
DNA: TGTGCCAGCAGCCCCGGCCCAATGGGGTCACCCCTCCACTTT

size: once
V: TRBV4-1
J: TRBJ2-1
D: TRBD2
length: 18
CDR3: CASSQVDMGLVGGNEQFF
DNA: TGCGCCAGCAGCCAAGTTGACATGGGACTAGTGGGTGGCAATGAGCAGTTCTTC

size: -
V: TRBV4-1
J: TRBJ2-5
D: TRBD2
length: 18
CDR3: CASSQAPGLAGEAETQYF
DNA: TGCGCCAGCAGCCAGGCACCGGGACTAGCGGGGGAGGCAGAGACCCAGTACTTC

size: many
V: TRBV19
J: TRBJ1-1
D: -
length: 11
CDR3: CASSYAGEAFF
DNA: TGTGCCAGTAGTTACGCGGGGGAGGCTTTCTTT

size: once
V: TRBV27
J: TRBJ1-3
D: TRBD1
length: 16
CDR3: CASSFTGVGSGNTIYF
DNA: TGTGCCAGCAGTTTCACAGGGGTGGGCTCTGGAAACACCATATATTTT

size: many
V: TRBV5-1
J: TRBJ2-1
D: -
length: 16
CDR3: CASSPLPLARGNEQFF
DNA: TGCGCCAGCAGCCCTTTACCCTTGGCCAGGGGCAATGAGCAGTTCTTC

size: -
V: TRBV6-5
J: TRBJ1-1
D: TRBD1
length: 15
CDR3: CASSQGLRGDTEAFF
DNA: TGTGCCAGCAGTCAGGGGCTCAGGGGGGACACTGAAGCTTTCTTT

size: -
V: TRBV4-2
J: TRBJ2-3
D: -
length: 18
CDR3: CASSQWLGQGSSTDTQYF
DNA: TGTGCCAGCAGCCAATGGTTAGGCCAAGGCTCTAGCACAGATACGCAGTATTTT

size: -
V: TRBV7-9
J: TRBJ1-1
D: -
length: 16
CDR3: CASRSGRTDKNTEAFF
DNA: TGTGCCAGCAGAAGTGGCCGGACGGATAAGAACACTGAAGCTTTCTTT

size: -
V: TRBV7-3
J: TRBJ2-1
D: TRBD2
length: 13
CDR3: CASGRAGGNEQFF
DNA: TGTGCCAGCGGCAGAGCGGGGGGAAATGAGCAGTTCTTC

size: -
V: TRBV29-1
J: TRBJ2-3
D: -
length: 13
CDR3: CSVEGAGGDTQYF
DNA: TGCAGCGTTGAGGGGGCGGGTGGAGATACGCAGTATTTT

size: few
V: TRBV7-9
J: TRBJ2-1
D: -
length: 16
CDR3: CASRPSRTGSYNEQFF
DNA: TGTGCCAGCAGGCCCTCGAGGACGGGCTCCTACAATGAGCAGTTCTTC

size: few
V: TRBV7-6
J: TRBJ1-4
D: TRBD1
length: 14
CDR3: CASSLDRGNEKLFF
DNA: TGTGCCAGCAGCCTGGACAGGGGGAATGAAAAACTGTTTTTT

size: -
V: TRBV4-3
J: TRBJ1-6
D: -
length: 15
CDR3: CASSQVWSGRSPLHF
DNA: TGCGCCAGCAGCCAAGTTTGGTCAGGGCGGTCACCCCTCCACTTT

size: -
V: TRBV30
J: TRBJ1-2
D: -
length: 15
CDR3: CAWSRGTPLGYGYTF
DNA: TGTGCCTGGAGTAGAGGGACACCCCTCGGCTATGGCTACACCTTC

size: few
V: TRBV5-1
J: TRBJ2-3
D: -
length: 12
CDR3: CASEGVTDTQYF
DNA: TGCGCCTCGGAGGGGGTCACAGATACGCAGTATTTT

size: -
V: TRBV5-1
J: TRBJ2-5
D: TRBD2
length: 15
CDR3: CASSSGLAGQETQYF
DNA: TGCGCCAGCAGCTCGGGACTAGCGGGGCAAGAGACCCAGTACTTC

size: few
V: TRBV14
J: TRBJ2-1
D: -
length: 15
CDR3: CASSQIMLGYNEQFF
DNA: TGTGCCAGCAGCCAAATCATGTTGGGGTACAATGAGCAGTTCTTC

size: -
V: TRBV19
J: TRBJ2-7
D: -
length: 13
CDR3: CASAGGLTYEQYF
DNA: TGTGCCAGTGCTGGGGGGTTGACCTACGAGCAGTACTTC

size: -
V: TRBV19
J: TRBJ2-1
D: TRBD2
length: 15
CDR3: CASSPSGGPYNEQFF
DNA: TGTGCCAGTAGTCCTAGCGGGGGGCCTTACAATGAGCAGTTCTTC

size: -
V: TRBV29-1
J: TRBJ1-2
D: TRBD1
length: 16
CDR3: CSVVGGNQGAGYGYTF
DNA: TGCAGCGTTGTAGGGGGGAATCAGGGGGCAGGATATGGCTACACCTTC

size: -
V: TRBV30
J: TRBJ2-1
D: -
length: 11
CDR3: CAWTVGNEQFF
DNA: TGTGCCTGGACCGTCGGCAATGAGCAGTTCTTC